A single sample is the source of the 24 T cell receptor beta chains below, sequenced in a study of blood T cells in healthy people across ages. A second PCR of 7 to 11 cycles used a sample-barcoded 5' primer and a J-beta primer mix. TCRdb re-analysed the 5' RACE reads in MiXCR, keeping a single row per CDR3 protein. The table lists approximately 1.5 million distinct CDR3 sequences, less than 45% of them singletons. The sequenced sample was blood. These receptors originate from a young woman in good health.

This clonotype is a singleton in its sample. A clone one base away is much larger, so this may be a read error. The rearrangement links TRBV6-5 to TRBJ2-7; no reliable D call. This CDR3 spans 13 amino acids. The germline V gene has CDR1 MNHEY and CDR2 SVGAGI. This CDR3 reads CTSSYSADNEQYF. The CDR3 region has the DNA TGTACCAGCAGTTACTCGGCCGACAACGAGCAGTACTTC.

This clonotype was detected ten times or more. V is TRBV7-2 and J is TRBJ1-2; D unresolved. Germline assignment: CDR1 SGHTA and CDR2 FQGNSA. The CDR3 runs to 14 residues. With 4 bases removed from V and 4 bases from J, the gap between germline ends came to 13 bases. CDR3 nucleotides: TGTGCCAGCAGCTCAGGACGGACCCGCTATGGCTACACCTTC. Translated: CASSSGRTRYGYTF. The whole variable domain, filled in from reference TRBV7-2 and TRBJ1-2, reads GAGVSQSPSNKVTEKGKDVELRCDPISGHTALYWYRQSLGQGLEFLIYFQGNSAPDKSGLPSDRFSAERTGGSVSTLTIQRTQQEDSAVYLCASSSGRTRYGYTFGSGTRLTVV.

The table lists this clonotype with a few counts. Here the CDR3 DNA reads TGTGCCACCAGCACTGGCGTAGTTAAAGTCGGGGAGCTGTTTTTT. Translation gives CATSTGVVKVGELFF. The chain links TRBV15 to TRBJ2-2, with no clear D. With 4 bases removed from V and 7 bases from J, the gap between germline ends came to 16 bases. CDR1 is LNHNV and CDR2 is YYDKDF in the germline V gene (reference sequence). The CDR3 totals 15 residues.

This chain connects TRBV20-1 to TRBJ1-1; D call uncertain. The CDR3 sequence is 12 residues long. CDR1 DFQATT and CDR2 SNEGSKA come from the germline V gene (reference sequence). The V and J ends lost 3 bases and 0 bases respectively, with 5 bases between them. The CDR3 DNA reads TGCAGTGCTAGGCGATTGAACACTGAAGCTTTCTTT. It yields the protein CSARRLNTEAFF.

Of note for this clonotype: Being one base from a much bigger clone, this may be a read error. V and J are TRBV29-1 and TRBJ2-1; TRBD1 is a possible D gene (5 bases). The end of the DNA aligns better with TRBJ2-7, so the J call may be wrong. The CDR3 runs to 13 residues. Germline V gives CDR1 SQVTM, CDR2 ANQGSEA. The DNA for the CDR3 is TGCAGCGTTAAAGGGGTTGTCTACAATGAGCAGTACTTC. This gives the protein CSVKGVVYNEQYF.

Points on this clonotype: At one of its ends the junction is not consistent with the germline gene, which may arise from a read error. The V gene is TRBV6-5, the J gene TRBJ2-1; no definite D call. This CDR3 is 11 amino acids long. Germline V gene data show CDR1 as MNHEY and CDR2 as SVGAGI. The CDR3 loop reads CVSRSNNEQFF. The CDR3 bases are TGTGTCAGCAGATCAAACAATGAGCAGTTCTTC.

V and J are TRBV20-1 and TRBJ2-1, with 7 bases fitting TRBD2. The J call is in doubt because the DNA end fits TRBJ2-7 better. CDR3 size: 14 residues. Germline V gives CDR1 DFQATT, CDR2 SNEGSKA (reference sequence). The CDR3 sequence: CSARVSGAYNEQYF. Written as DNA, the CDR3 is TGCAGTGCTAGAGTCAGCGGGGCCTACAATGAACAGTACTTC.

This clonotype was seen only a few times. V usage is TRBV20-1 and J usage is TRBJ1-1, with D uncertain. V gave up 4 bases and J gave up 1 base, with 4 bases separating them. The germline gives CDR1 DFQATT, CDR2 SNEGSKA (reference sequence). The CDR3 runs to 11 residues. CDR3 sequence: CSANGNTEAFF. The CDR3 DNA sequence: TGCAGTGCTAACGGGAACACTGAAGCTTTCTTT.

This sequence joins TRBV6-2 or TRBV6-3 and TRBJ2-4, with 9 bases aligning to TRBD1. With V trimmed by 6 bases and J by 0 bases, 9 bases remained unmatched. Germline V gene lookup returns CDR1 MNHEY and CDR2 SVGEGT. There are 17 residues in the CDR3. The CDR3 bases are TGTGCCAGCAGACCCTCCGGACAGGGGAGAGCCAAAAACATTCAGTACTTC. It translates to CASRPSGQGRAKNIQYF.

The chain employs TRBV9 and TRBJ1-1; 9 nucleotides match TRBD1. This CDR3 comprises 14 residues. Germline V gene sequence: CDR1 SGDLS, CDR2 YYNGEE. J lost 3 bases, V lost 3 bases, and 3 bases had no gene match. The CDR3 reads CASSGTGEDTEAFF. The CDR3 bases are TGTGCCAGCAGCGGGACAGGGGAGGACACTGAAGCTTTCTTT.

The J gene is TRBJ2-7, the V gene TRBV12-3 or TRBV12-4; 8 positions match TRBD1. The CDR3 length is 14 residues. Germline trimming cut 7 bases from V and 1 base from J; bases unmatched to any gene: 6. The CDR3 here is CASTQGADSYEQYF. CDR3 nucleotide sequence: TGTGCCAGCACCCAGGGGGCGGATTCCTACGAGCAGTACTTC.

CDR3 sequence (DNA): TGCGCCAGCAGGCCCGAGGCCAGCGCAGATACGCAGTATTTT. Amino acid sequence: CASRPEASADTQYF. The V and J genes are TRBV10-1 and TRBJ2-3, with no clear D. The CDR3 consists of 14 residues. Trimming took off 6 bases at V and 4 bases at J, with 14 bases between the two ends. Germline CDR1 reads WNHNN; CDR2 reads SYGVQD (reference sequence).

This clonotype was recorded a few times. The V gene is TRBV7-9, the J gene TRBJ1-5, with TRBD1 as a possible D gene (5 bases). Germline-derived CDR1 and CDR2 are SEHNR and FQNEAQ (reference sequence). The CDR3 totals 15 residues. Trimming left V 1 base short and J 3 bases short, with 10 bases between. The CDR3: CASSLGQRDNQPQHF. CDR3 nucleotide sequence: TGTGCCAGCAGCTTAGGACAGAGAGACAATCAGCCCCAGCATTTT.

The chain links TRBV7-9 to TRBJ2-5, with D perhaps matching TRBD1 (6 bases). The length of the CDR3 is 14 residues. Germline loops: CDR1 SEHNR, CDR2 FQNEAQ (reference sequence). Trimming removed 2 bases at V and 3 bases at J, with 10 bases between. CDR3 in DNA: TGTGCCAGCAGCTTAACAACAGGGAAAGAGACCCAGTACTTC. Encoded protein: CASSLTTGKETQYF.

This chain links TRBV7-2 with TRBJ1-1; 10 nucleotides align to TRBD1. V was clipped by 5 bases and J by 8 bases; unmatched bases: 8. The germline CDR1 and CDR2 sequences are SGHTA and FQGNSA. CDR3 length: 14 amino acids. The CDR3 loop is CASSGDRGSAEAFF. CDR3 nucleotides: TGTGCCAGCAGCGGGGACAGGGGATCCGCGGAAGCTTTCTTT.

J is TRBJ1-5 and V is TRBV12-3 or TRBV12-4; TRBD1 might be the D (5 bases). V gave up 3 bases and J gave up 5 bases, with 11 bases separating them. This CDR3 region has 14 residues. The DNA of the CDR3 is TGTGCCAGCAGTTTGCCAGGGATGGATCAGCCCCAGCATTTT. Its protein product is CASSLPGMDQPQHF.

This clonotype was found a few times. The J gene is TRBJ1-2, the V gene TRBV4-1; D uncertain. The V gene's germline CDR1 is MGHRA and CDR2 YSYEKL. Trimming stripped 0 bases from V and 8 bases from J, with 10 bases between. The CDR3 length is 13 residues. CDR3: CASSQEPHSGYTF. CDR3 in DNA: TGCGCCAGCAGCCAAGAACCCCACTCAGGCTACACCTTC.

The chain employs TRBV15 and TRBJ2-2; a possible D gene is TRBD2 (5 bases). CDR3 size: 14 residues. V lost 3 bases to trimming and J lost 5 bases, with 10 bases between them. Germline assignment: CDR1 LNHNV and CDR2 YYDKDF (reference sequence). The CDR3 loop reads CATSRRTGTGELFF. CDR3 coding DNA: TGTGCCACCAGCAGGCGGACGGGAACCGGGGAGCTGTTTTTT.

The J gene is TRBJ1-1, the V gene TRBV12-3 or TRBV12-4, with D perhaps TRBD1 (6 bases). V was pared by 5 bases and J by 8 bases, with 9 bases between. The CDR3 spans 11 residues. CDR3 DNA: TGTGCCAGCAGTAACAGGGCGGAAGCTTTCTTT. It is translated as CASSNRAEAFF.

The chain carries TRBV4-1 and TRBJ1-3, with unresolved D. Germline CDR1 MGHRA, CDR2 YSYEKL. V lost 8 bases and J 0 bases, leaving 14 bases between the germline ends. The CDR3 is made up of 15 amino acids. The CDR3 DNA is TGCGCCAGCCAACCCCGGCGGGCCTCTGGAAACACCATATATTTT. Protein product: CASQPRRASGNTIYF.

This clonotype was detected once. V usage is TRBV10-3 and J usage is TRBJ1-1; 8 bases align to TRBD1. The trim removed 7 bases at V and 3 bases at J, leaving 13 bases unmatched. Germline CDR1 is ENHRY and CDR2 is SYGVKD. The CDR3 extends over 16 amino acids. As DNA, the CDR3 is TGTGCCATCATGGAGGGGACAGGTAGTGGATACACTGAAGCTTTCTTT. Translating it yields CAIMEGTGSGYTEAFF.

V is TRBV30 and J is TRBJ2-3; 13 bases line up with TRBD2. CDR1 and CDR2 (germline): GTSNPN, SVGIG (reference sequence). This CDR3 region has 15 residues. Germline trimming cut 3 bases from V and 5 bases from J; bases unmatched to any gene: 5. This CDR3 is CAWSWGLAGKDTQYF. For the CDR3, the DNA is TGTGCCTGGAGCTGGGGACTAGCGGGAAAAGATACGCAGTATTTT.

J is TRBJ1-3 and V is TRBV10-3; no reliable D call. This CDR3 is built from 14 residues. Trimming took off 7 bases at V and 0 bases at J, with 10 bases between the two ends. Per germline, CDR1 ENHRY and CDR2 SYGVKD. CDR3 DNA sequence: TGTGCCATCACTGGAGGTCTCTCTGGAAACACCATATATTTT. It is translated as CAITGGLSGNTIYF.

CDR3 nucleotide sequence: TGTGCCAGCAGACAAGACCACGCCCCAGAGCAGTACTTC. This sequence encodes CASRQDHAPEQYF. The chain couples TRBV7-9 to TRBJ2-7; no definite D call. This CDR3 has 13 residues. Germline CDR1 and CDR2: SEHNR and FQNEAQ (reference sequence). The V end lost 6 bases, the J end lost 7 bases, and 16 bases lay between the germline ends.